This T cell receptor beta chain was recorded in a study of shared clonotypes between healthy human individuals. The length of the CDR3 is 17 residues. Germline lookup yields CDR1 MNHNS and CDR2 SASEGT. The J segment lost 1 base and the V segment lost 2 bases, leaving 10 bases of the junction unmatched. Sequencing was performed with immunoSEQ multiplex PCR; in TCRdb, only in-frame clones are kept and a portion is missing. The sample lists 2 million to 2.5 million clones; 85% to 95% were seen once. The chain is built from TRBV6-1 and TRBJ2-5; 7 nucleotides align to TRBD2. The TCR originated in a man between 18 and 35 years old in good health. Some clones in this sample may be carry-over from other donors' samples. Sequencing was performed on naive CD4+ T cells from PBMCs. The subset here: CD45RA+ positively selected. The CDR3: CASSERASGAPQETQYF. The CDR3 nucleotides are TGTGCCAGCAGTGAAAGGGCTAGCGGAGCCCCCCAAGAGACCCAGTACTTC.